A selection of T cell receptor beta chains follows, all from one sample in a study of T cell responses to AZD1222 COVID-19 vaccine. The repertoire was sequenced with immunoSEQ multiplex PCR; TCRdb's copy has only in-frame clones and lacks some. The sample carries more than 95,000 clones, 85% to 90% recorded once. The sequencing here drew on peripheral blood, taken on day 0 of AZD1222 vaccination. The source of these receptors is an adult in good health. CDR3s include the opening cysteine and the closing phenylalanine or tryptophan. The order of the fields is J gene, clone size, D gene, V gene, CDR3 protein, CDR3 DNA. A D gene is named only where the DNA matches it firmly. The listing skips clone size in some rows; elsewhere it reads once, few, many or a size class.

>TRBJ2-3|.|.|TRBV9
CASSPWDNTDTQYF
TGTGCCAGCAGCCCTTGGGACAACACAGATACGCAGTATTTT
>TRBJ2-7|.|.|TRBV6-5
CASSYTGKGWDEQYF
TGTGCCAGCAGTTACACCGGGAAGGGTTGGGACGAGCAGTACTTC
>TRBJ1-6|few|.|TRBV27
CASSSRTEHYNSPLHF
TGTGCCAGCAGTTCCAGGACAGAGCACTATAATTCACCCCTCCACTTT
>TRBJ1-2|.|.|TRBV18
CASSPERGGGGYTF
TGTGCCAGCTCACCAGAAAGGGGTGGTGGTGGCTACACCTTC
>TRBJ2-5|.|TRBD2|TRBV10-3
CAITRLGLAGVYQETQYF
TGTGCCATCACGCGCCTCGGACTAGCGGGGGTTTACCAAGAGACCCAGTACTTC
>TRBJ1-2|.|TRBD1|TRBV5-4
CASSLELAGQGYGYTF
TGTGCCAGCAGCTTGGAACTCGCGGGACAGGGTTATGGCTACACCTTC
>TRBJ2-1|.|.|TRBV19
CASSRTPPNEQFF
TGTGCCAGTAGTAGGACTCCCCCCAATGAGCAGTTCTTC
>TRBJ1-1|.|.|TRBV6-5
CASSRIRSTEAFF
TGTGCCAGCTCACGCATCAGGAGCACTGAAGCTTTCTTT
>TRBJ1-2|.|.|TRBV3-1/TRBV3-2
CASSVGAANYGYTF
TGTGCCAGCAGCGTGGGGGCAGCTAACTATGGCTACACCTTC
>TRBJ1-2|.|TRBD1|TRBV28
CASSSPGTGVRGYTF
TGTGCCAGCAGTTCTCCCGGGACAGGGGTACGGGGCTACACCTTC
>TRBJ1-1|.|.|TRBV7-3
CASSLGEANTEAFF
TGTGCCAGCAGCTTAGGGGAGGCGAACACTGAAGCTTTCTTT
>TRBJ2-1|.|TRBD2|TRBV7-8
CASSLGSGMSYNEQFF
TGTGCCAGCAGCTTAGGTAGCGGGATGTCCTACAATGAGCAGTTCTTC
>TRBJ1-1|.|.|TRBV11-2
CASSPASEAFF
TGTGCCAGCAGCCCAGCTTCTGAAGCTTTCTTT
>TRBJ2-1|.|TRBD2|TRBV28
CASSSGGIKNEQFF
TGTGCCAGCAGTTCCGGGGGGATAAAGAATGAGCAGTTCTTC
>TRBJ2-5|.|.|TRBV7-2
CASSLFGEQETQYF
TGTGCCAGCAGCTTGTTCGGGGAGCAAGAGACCCAGTACTTC
>TRBJ2-3|.|TRBD2|TRBV6-5
CASSYLGRADTQYF
TGTGCCAGCAGTTACCTGGGGAGGGCAGATACGCAGTATTTT
>TRBJ2-2|.|.|TRBV6-5
CASKQTNTGELFF
TGTGCCAGCAAACAGACGAACACCGGGGAGCTGTTTTTT
>TRBJ2-1|.|.|TRBV7-2
CASSVGRSAPNEQFF
TGTGCCAGCAGCGTAGGCCGCTCAGCTCCCAATGAGCAGTTCTTC
>TRBJ1-4|.|.|TRBV15
CATSRDFLEEAKEKLFF
TGTGCCACCAGCAGAGATTTTTTGGAGGAAGCCAAGGAAAAACTGTTTTTT
>TRBJ1-2|.|.|TRBV10-3
CAISAEYGYTF
TGTGCCATCAGTGCAGAATATGGCTACACCTTC
>TRBJ1-5|.|.|TRBV6-2/TRBV6-3
CASSYSGPLNQPQHF
TGTGCCAGCAGTTACTCCGGTCCCTTAAATCAGCCCCAGCATTTT
>TRBJ2-3|.|TRBD1|TRBV6-5
CASSAGGVTDTQYF
TGTGCCAGCAGCGCAGGGGGCGTAACAGATACGCAGTATTTT
>TRBJ1-5|.|TRBD1|TRBV28
CASTFQGAGQPQHF
TGTGCCAGTACCTTTCAGGGGGCAGGTCAGCCCCAGCATTTT
>TRBJ2-3|.|TRBD2|TRBV5-1
CASSLATSGSTDTQYF
TGCGCCAGCAGCTTGGCGACTAGCGGTAGCACAGATACGCAGTATTTT
>TRBJ2-7|once|TRBD2|TRBV4-2
CASSPRPFSGSSYEQYF
TGTGCCAGCAGCCCACGCCCCTTTAGCGGGAGTTCCTACGAGCAGTACTTC
>TRBJ2-1|.|.|TRBV7-6
CASSSKGGQVYNEQFF
TGTGCCAGCAGTTCGAAGGGAGGACAGGTTTACAATGAGCAGTTCTTC
>TRBJ2-1|.|.|TRBV7-6
CASSFETDSYNEQFF
TGTGCCAGCAGCTTCGAAACTGACTCCTACAATGAGCAGTTCTTC
>TRBJ1-5|.|.|TRBV15
CATSRDLGDQPQHF
TGTGCCACCAGCAGAGACCTAGGTGATCAGCCCCAGCATTTT
>TRBJ2-1|.|TRBD1|TRBV9
CASSVTGSVYNEQFF
TGTGCCAGCAGCGTGACAGGGTCCGTTTACAATGAGCAGTTCTTC
>TRBJ2-7|.|TRBD2|TRBV18
CASSPILASEQYF
TGTGCCAGCTCACCCATACTAGCGTCCGAGCAGTACTTC
>TRBJ1-2|once|.|TRBV6-5
CATLQGTGGYGYTF
TGTGCCACCCTCCAGGGCACAGGCGGCTATGGCTACACCTTC
>TRBJ1-6|.|.|TRBV10-3
CAISDEGPLHF
TGTGCCATCAGTGACGAGGGTCCCCTCCACTTT
>TRBJ1-2|.|.|TRBV5-6
CASTRGVGYTF
TGTGCCAGCACCCGAGGGGTAGGCTACACCTTC
>TRBJ1-2|.|TRBD1|TRBV19
CASSIGQGNNYGYTF
TGTGCCAGTAGTATAGGACAGGGGAACAACTATGGCTACACCTTC
>TRBJ2-3|.|.|TRBV2
CASSEAWIDTQYF
TGTGCCAGCAGTGAAGCCTGGATAGATACGCAGTATTTT
>TRBJ1-5|.|TRBD1|TRBV20-1
CSASGGQDHQPQHF
TGCAGTGCTAGTGGGGGACAGGACCATCAGCCCCAGCATTTT
>TRBJ2-3|.|.|TRBV5-4
CASSFWGLASTDTQYF
TGTGCCAGCAGCTTTTGGGGACTGGCGAGCACAGATACGCAGTATTTT
>TRBJ2-3|.|TRBD2|TRBV5-8
CASSFRLAASDTQYF
TGTGCCAGCAGCTTTCGGCTAGCGGCGTCAGATACGCAGTATTTT
>TRBJ1-6|.|.|TRBV10-3
CAISGGYDSPLHF
TGTGCCATCAGTGGTGGGTACGATTCACCCCTCCACTTT
>TRBJ1-3|once|.|TRBV7-9
CASSLGIRLSGNTIYF
TGTGCCAGCAGCTTAGGGATCCGGCTCTCTGGAAACACCATATATTTT
>TRBJ2-3|.|TRBD2|TRBV2
CASSPTSGGIITDTQYF
TGTGCCAGCAGCCCTACTAGCGGGGGAATCATCACAGATACGCAGTATTTT
>TRBJ2-7|.|.|TRBV14
CASSQNSDEQYF
TGTGCCAGCAGCCAAAATTCCGACGAGCAGTACTTC
>TRBJ2-7|.|TRBD1|TRBV27
CASSPWTGAYEQYF
TGTGCCAGCAGTCCCTGGACAGGGGCCTACGAGCAGTACTTC
>TRBJ1-5|.|.|TRBV10-2
CASSFSRNQPQHF
TGCGCCAGCAGTTTCTCGAGGAATCAGCCCCAGCATTTT
>TRBJ1-1|.|.|TRBV14
CASSPRQINTEAFF
TGTGCCAGCAGCCCCAGACAGATTAACACTGAAGCTTTCTTT
>TRBJ1-2|.|TRBD1|TRBV5-1
CASSLSTGDYGYTF
TGCGCCAGCAGCTTATCCACAGGGGACTATGGCTACACCTTC
>TRBJ1-6|.|TRBD1|TRBV4-3
CASSRARPGGSYNSPLHF
TGCGCCAGCAGCCGAGCCCGCCCAGGGGGCTCCTATAATTCACCCCTCCACTTT
>TRBJ1-4|.|.|TRBV10-2
CASTGSSREKLFF
TGCGCCAGCACGGGGTCCTCTAGGGAAAAACTGTTTTTT
>TRBJ2-2|.|.|TRBV18
CASYPGQATTGELFF
TGTGCCAGCTATCCGGGTCAGGCGACCACCGGGGAGCTGTTTTTT
>TRBJ1-1|.|TRBD1|TRBV5-1
CASSPGAGGSGTEAFF
TGCGCCAGCAGCCCTGGGGCAGGGGGCAGCGGCACTGAAGCTTTCTTT